This passage covers 20 T cell receptor beta chains from one sample sequenced in a study of spatial heterogeneity in lung cancer. Time point noted: sample taken at primary tumor resection. MiXCR was run by TCRdb on the 5' RACE reads, yielding one entry per CDR3 protein. This sample carries tens of thousands of distinct CDR3 sequences, approximately 5% of them seen once, and the ten largest clones take more than 9.5%. The sequenced sample was PBMCs, obtained at surgery. The receptors were gathered from a male donor with early-stage non-small cell lung cancer.

This clonotype was seen repeatedly, ten times or more. V usage is TRBV5-5 and J usage is TRBJ1-4; D is unresolved. Looked up from germline, CDR1 is SGHKS and CDR2 is YYEKEE (reference sequence). The CDR3 contains 14 residues. Trimming cost V 6 bases and J 0 bases, with 9 bases left between them. For the CDR3, the DNA is TGTGCCAGCACCTCTTTTGCAACTAATGAAAAACTGTTTTTT. Protein: CASTSFATNEKLFF.

This clonotype was observed at least ten times. V and J are TRBV12-3 or TRBV12-4 and TRBJ1-5; TRBD1 aligns across 9 bases. With V trimmed by 1 base and J by 6 bases, 1 base remained unmatched. The CDR3 consists of 14 residues. The chain's CDR3 is CASSLGTGAQPQHF. The CDR3 nucleotides are TGTGCCAGCAGTTTAGGGACAGGGGCTCAGCCCCAGCATTTT.

At least ten counts were recorded for this clonotype. The CDR3 region is CSARISPALETQYF. The DNA for the CDR3 is TGCAGTGCTAGAATCAGTCCGGCTTTAGAGACCCAGTACTTC. This chain connects TRBV20-1 to TRBJ2-5; the D is unclear. CDR3 size: 14 residues. Per germline, CDR1 DFQATT and CDR2 SNEGSKA (reference sequence). V lost 2 bases, J lost 4 bases, and 14 bases lay in between.

The gene calls are TRBV20-1 and TRBJ1-5; possibly TRBD1 for D (5 bases). Germline V gene lookup returns CDR1 DFQATT and CDR2 SNEGSKA (reference sequence). The CDR3 consists of 12 residues. Deletions cut 3 bases from V and 5 bases from J, with 8 bases between. In nucleotides, the CDR3 is TGCAGTGCTAGTGACAGTTATCAGCCCCAGCATTTT. This translates into CSASDSYQPQHF.

The sample holds many counts of this clonotype. As DNA, the CDR3 is TGTGCCAGCAGTTTACAGGTGGGGTACGAGCAGTACTTC. Translated, it gives CASSLQVGYEQYF. This chain connects TRBV27 to TRBJ2-7; D uncertain. Trimming left V 2 bases short and J 4 bases short, with 9 bases between. CDR3 length: 13 residues. The germline CDR1 and CDR2 sequences are MNHEY and SMNVEV (reference sequence).

This clonotype was recorded at least ten times. The chain recombines TRBV4-1 with TRBJ1-1; 8 nucleotides match TRBD1. The germline gives CDR1 MGHRA, CDR2 YSYEKL. Trimming removed 2 bases from V and 0 bases from J; junction bases left unmatched: 2. The CDR3 totals 15 residues. In DNA form, the CDR3 reads TGCGCCAGCAGCCAACAGACAGGGGTGAACACTGAAGCTTTCTTT. Amino acids: CASSQQTGVNTEAFF.

The sample holds many counts of this clonotype. The chain combines TRBV27 with TRBJ2-1; TRBD2 matches 7 bases. Per germline, CDR1 MNHEY and CDR2 SMNVEV (reference sequence). With V trimmed by 1 base and J by 3 bases, 3 bases remained unmatched. The CDR3 contains 15 residues. The CDR3 loop is CASSLLAGLYNEQFF. DNA of the CDR3: TGTGCCAGCAGTTTATTAGCGGGCCTCTACAATGAGCAGTTCTTC.

This clonotype was counted ten times or more. The chain combines TRBV5-1 with TRBJ2-3; no clear D gene. With 0 bases removed from V and 3 bases from J, the gap between germline ends came to 14 bases. CDR3 length: 16 amino acids. Germline V CDR1 and CDR2: SGHRS, YFSETQ. The CDR3 loop is CASSLEPGEGTDTQYF. CDR3 nucleotide sequence: TGCGCCAGCAGCTTGGAACCCGGTGAAGGGACAGATACGCAGTATTTT.

This clonotype was counted ten times or more. The V gene is TRBV19, the J gene TRBJ2-5; a weak D match, TRBD2 (6 bases). V was cut by 5 bases and J by 5 bases, with 21 bases left in between. The germline CDR1 and CDR2 sequences are LNHDA and SQIVND (reference sequence). CDR3 length equals 16 residues. The CDR3 region has the DNA TGTGCCAGTAGTCCGGAGCGACTAGTGGGAGGTGAGACCCAGTACTTC. It is translated as CASSPERLVGGETQYF.

The chain has TRBV11-2 and TRBJ2-7; D is uncertain. CDR3 length: 14 residues. Between the trimmed V and J ends, which lost 1 base and 5 bases, there was a span of 12 bases. The germline CDR1 and CDR2 sequences are SGHAT and FQNNGV. The CDR3 sequence: CASSLGTYRDEQYF. CDR3 coding DNA: TGTGCCAGCAGCTTAGGCACTTACCGGGACGAGCAGTACTTC.

This clonotype appeared many times. CDR3: CASSVGLAGYNEQFF. In DNA, the CDR3 is TGTGCCAGCAGTGTGGGGCTAGCGGGATATAATGAGCAGTTCTTC. The V call is TRBV2, the J call TRBJ2-1; 9 positions agree with TRBD2. This CDR3 has 15 amino acids. After removal of 4 bases from V and 7 bases from J, the junction contained 8 bases not matched to a gene. Germline assignment: CDR1 SNHLY and CDR2 FYNNEI.

On this clonotype: This may stem from a read error, because a much larger clone lies one nucleotide away. This chain connects TRBV7-9 to TRBJ1-2; D not certain. Looked up from germline, CDR1 is SEHNR and CDR2 is FQNEAQ (reference sequence). The CDR3 runs 15 residues. The CDR3 DNA is TGTGCCAGCAGCTTCTACTCGGGTTCTAACCATGGCTACACCTTC. This codes for CASSFYSGSNHGYTF. Full variable domain (outside the CDR3, taken from reference TRBV7-9 and TRBJ1-2): DTGVSQNPRHKITKRGQNVTFRCDPISEHNRLYWYRQTLGQGPEFLTYFQNEAQLEKSRLLSDRFSAERPKGSFSTLEIQRTEQGDSAMYLCASSFYSGSNHGYTFGSGTRLTVV.

This chain uses TRBV3-1 with TRBJ2-7; TRBD2 agrees at 8 bases. The V segment lost 4 bases and the J segment 7 bases; nucleotides outside the gene matches: 12. This CDR3 has 15 residues. Germline V gene lookup returns CDR1 LGHDT and CDR2 YNNKEL (reference sequence). CDR3: CASSLTAAGAREQYF. As DNA, the CDR3 is TGTGCCAGCAGCCTGACCGCAGCGGGAGCTCGAGAGCAGTACTTC.

This clonotype came up many times. The chain links TRBV4-2 to TRBJ2-7, with TRBD1 as a possible D gene (5 bases). The V end lost 0 bases, the J end lost 0 bases, and 6 bases lay between the germline ends. Germline V gene data show CDR1 as LGHNA and CDR2 as YNFKEQ. CDR3 length: 14 amino acids. CDR3 sequence reads: CASSQEDNSYEQYF. As DNA, the CDR3 is TGTGCCAGCAGCCAAGAGGACAACTCCTACGAGCAGTACTTC.

This clonotype was seen more than once but under ten times. The chain employs TRBV2 and TRBJ2-1; 15 nucleotides agree with TRBD2. Germline CDR1 and CDR2: SNHLY and FYNNEI. The CDR3 totals 15 residues. Trimming removed 2 bases from V and 15 bases from J; junction bases left unmatched: 8. CDR3 DNA: TGTGCCAGCAGTGAAAGGGGACTAGCGGGAGGCGAAGGGTTCTTC. Translating it yields CASSERGLAGGEGFF.

There are a few counts of this clonotype. Written as DNA, the CDR3 is TGTGCCAGCAGCCGGGACAGAGGGAACACCGGGGAGCTGTTTTTT. Its protein is CASSRDRGNTGELFF. J is TRBJ2-2 and V is TRBV5-6, with 7 bases aligning to TRBD1. The CDR3 runs 15 residues. The ends lost 4 bases at V and 1 base at J; junction bases unmatched: 4. The germline CDR1 and CDR2 sequences are SGHDT and YYEEEE.

This clonotype was counted many times. The CDR3 bases are TGTGCCAGCAGTTTTTCAGTAGGAGAGACCCAGTACTTC. The encoded protein is CASSFSVGETQYF. V and J are TRBV27 and TRBJ2-5; D not certain. The V end lost 3 bases, the J end lost 4 bases, and 9 bases lay between the germline ends. This CDR3 is built from 13 residues. The germline gives CDR1 MNHEY, CDR2 SMNVEV (reference sequence).

The chain recombines TRBV12-3 or TRBV12-4 with TRBJ1-3, with 7 bases matching TRBD1. The trim removed 5 bases at V and 11 bases at J, leaving 3 bases unmatched. The CDR3 is 11 amino acids. CDR3 amino acids: CASSLQGPIYF. CDR3 in DNA: TGTGCCAGCAGTCTACAGGGGCCCATATATTTT.

This clonotype was recorded many times. The chain employs TRBV7-9 and TRBJ2-1, with 15 bases fitting TRBD2. With 1 base clipped from V and 15 bases from J, the junction kept 4 bases outside the gene matches. The CDR3 is made up of 14 amino acids. Germline V gene data show CDR1 as SEHNR and CDR2 as FQNEAQ (reference sequence). DNA for the CDR3: TGTGCCAGCAGCTTAGTCCCGGGACTAGCGGGAGGGTTCTTC. It encodes CASSLVPGLAGGFF.

This clonotype was counted at least ten times. The chain is built from TRBV20-1 and TRBJ2-5; possible D gene TRBD2, 5 bases. CDR3 length equals 12 residues. Germline loops: CDR1 DFQATT, CDR2 SNEGSKA (reference sequence). Deletions cut 1 base from V and 4 bases from J, with 7 bases between. CDR3 sequence (DNA): TGCAGTGCTAGAGCGGGAAGAGAGACCCAGTACTTC. Protein product: CSARAGRETQYF.